This T cell receptor beta chain was identified during a study of T cells in Graves' hyperthyroidism and ophthalmopathy. V lost 7 bases to trimming and J lost 6 bases; unmatched junction nucleotides: 23. Per germline, CDR1 SGHNT and CDR2 YYREEE (reference sequence). The CDR3 is 19 residues long. Researchers amplified the TCR beta CDR3 regions from RNA transcripts. HTBI primers were employed in a first-round RT-PCR of the TCR CDR3. One entry per CDR3 protein results from TCRdb running MiXCR on the multiplex PCR reads. Of about 570,000 distinct CDR3 sequences listed, about 45% were seen once; the top ten hold around 17%. General observations from the study: Ophthalmopathy was model-predicted a median about 7.1 months pre-onset.

Regarding this clonotype: Its matching antigen is unknown.

The receptor comes from an adult woman with Graves' disease, either hyperthyroidism or ophthalmopathy (not recorded which). The specimen was peripheral blood or thyroid tissue (not recorded which). This sequence joins TRBV5-4 and TRBJ2-2; TRBD2 aligns across 8 bases. The CDR3 DNA sequence: TGTGCCAGCGCCCCCCCTCCGCCGAAAGCGGGAGATGGATCCGGGGAGCTGTTTTTT. Amino acids: CASAPPPPKAGDGSGELFF. Together with reference TRBV5-4 and TRBJ2-2, the CDR3 gives the full variable domain: ETGVTQSPTHLIKTRGQQVTLRCSSQSGHNTVSWYQQALGQGPQFIFQYYREEENGRGNFPPRFSGLQFPNYSSELNVNALELDDSALYLCASAPPPPKAGDGSGELFFGEGSRLTVL.